This T cell receptor (beta chain) is drawn from a study of CD8 T cells in Susac syndrome. The CDR3 is 13 amino acids. CDR1 is GTSNPN, CDR2 SVGIG, per germline (reference sequence). With V trimmed by 2 bases and J by 5 bases, 5 bases remained unmatched. An input of about 0.45 to 1 ug of RNA was subjected to reverse transcription using random hexamers. The authors amplified TCR beta CDR3 across 54 Vbeta and 13 Jbeta using immunoSEQ multiplex PCR. TCRdb called the immunoSEQ multiplex PCR reads again in MiXCR, with one record for every CDR3 protein. In the table there are about 140,000 distinct CDR3 sequences, just under 95% of which are singletons. Isolation of CD8+ and CD4+ T cells was performed negatively, whereas enrichment of TEMRA cells was done by FACS.

The receptor was derived from a human donor with Susac syndrome. The chain carries TRBV30 and TRBJ1-1, with TRBD1 matching over 7 bases. Sequencing was performed on CD4+ T cells from PBMCs. CDR3 nucleotides: TGTGCCTGGAGTAGGACCAGGGGGACTGAAGCTTTCTTT. Protein product: CAWSRTRGTEAFF.